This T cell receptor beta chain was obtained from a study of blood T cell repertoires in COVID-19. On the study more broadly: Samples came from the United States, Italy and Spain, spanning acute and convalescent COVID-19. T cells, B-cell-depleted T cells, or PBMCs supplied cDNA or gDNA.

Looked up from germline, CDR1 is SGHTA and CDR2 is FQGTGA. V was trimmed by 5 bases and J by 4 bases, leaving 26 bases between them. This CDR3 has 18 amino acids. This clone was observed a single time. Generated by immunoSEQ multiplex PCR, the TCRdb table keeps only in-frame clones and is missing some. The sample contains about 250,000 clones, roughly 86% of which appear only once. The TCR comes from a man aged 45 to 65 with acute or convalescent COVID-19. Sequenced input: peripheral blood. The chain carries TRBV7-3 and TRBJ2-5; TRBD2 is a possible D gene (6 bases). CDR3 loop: CASSPNPPVGSGRETQYF. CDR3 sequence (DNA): TGTGCCAGCAGCCCTAACCCGCCGGTCGGTAGCGGTAGAGAGACCCAGTACTTC.